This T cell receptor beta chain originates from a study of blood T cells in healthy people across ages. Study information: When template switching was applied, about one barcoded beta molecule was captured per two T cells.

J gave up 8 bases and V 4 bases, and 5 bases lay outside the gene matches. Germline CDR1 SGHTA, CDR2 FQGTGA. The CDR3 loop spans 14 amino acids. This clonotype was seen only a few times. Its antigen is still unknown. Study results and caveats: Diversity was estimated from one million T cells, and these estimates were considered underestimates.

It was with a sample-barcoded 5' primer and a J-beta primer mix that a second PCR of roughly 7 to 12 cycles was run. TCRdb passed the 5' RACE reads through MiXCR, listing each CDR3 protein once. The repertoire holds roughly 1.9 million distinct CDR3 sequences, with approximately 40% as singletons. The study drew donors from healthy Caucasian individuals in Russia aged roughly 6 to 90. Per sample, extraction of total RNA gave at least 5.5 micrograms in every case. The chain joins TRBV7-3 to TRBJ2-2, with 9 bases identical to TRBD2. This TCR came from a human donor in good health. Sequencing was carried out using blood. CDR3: CASSSGLASGELFF. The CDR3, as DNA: TGTGCCAGCAGCTCGGGACTAGCAAGTGGGGAGCTGTTTTTT.